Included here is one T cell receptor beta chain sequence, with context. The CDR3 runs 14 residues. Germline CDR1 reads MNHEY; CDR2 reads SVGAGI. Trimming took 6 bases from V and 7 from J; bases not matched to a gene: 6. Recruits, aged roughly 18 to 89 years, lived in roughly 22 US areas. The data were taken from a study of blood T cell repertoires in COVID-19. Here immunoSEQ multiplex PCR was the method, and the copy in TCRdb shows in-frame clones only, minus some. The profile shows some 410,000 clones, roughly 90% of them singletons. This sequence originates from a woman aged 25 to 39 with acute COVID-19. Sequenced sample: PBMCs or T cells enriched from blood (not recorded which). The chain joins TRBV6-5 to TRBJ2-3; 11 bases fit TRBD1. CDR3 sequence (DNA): TGTGCCAGCAGAGACGGACAGGGGGCCTATACGCAGTATTTT. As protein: CASRDGQGAYTQYF.